This T cell receptor (beta chain) comes out of a study of T-cell reconstitution after alpha-beta-depleted transplantation in children. The authors prepared the TCRbeta library with unique molecular identifiers. In TCRdb, the PCR reads were re-called with MiXCR into one record per CDR3 protein. The sample carries 500,000 to 600,000 distinct CDR3 sequences, around 18% recorded once. This CDR3 has 14 amino acids. The V gene lost 4 bases and the J gene lost 0 bases, with 12 bases spanning the gap. Germline CDR1 is DFQATT and CDR2 is SNEGSKA (reference sequence). This chain links TRBV20-1 with TRBJ1-1; tentatively, D is TRBD1 (6 bases). The specimen comprised PBMCs from the stem cell graft donor, sampled from the stem cell graft. The sequence was collected from a human donor who donated a stem cell graft to a child with acute lymphoblastic leukemia. CDR3 protein: CSATEGGMNTEAFF. The CDR3 DNA follows: TGCAGTGCTACAGAAGGGGGAATGAACACTGAAGCTTTCTTT.